One and the same sample provided the 30 T cell receptor beta chains below, sequenced in a study of shared clonotypes between healthy human individuals. CD8 cells classed as naive were CD45RO-negative and positively selected for CCR7, excluding terminally differentiated effector memory CD45RA+ cells. The assay was immunoSEQ multiplex PCR, and TCRdb's table has in-frame clones only and misses some. The sample has about 870,000 clones; 90% to 95% are singletons. The sample taken for sequencing was naive CD8+ T cells sorted from blood. Receptor source: a man aged 25 to 40 in good health.

V and J are TRBV28 and TRBJ1-2; 9 nucleotides match TRBD1. The CDR3 runs 15 residues. Unmatched junction bases numbered 7, after V lost 6 bases and J lost 2 bases. Germline V CDR1 and CDR2: MDHEN, SYDVKM. CDR3 sequence: CASRETGGSNYGYTF. Written as DNA, the CDR3 is TGTGCCAGCAGGGAGACAGGGGGGAGCAACTATGGCTACACCTTC.

The rearrangement uses TRBV6-6 and TRBJ2-2; no reliable D call. The CDR3 is 15 residues long. The germline gives CDR1 MNHNY, CDR2 SVGAGI (reference sequence). V lost 1 base to trimming and J lost 2 bases, with 8 bases between them. CDR3 in amino acids: CASSYFAENTGELFF. CDR3 sequence (DNA): TGTGCCAGCAGTTACTTTGCGGAAAACACCGGGGAGCTGTTTTTT.

CDR3 loop: CASSLSGTPEAFF. CDR3 in DNA: TGTGCCAGCAGCTTAAGTGGAACACCGGAAGCTTTCTTT. The chain couples TRBV7-9 to TRBJ1-1; no clear D gene. The CDR3 sequence is 13 residues long. V lost 2 bases, J lost 8 bases, and 12 bases lay in between. Germline CDR1 SEHNR, CDR2 FQNEAQ (reference sequence). Full variable domain (remainder filled in from reference TRBV7-9 and TRBJ1-1): DTGVSQNPRHKITKRGQNVTFRCDPISEHNRLYWYRQTLGQGPEFLTYFQNEAQLEKSRLLSDRFSAERPKGSFSTLEIQRTEQGDSAMYLCASSLSGTPEAFFGQGTRLTVV.

J is TRBJ2-1 and V is TRBV13; 12 nucleotides line up with TRBD2. The CDR3 is 15 amino acids. With V trimmed by 5 bases and J by 3 bases, 2 bases remained unmatched. Germline V lookup: CDR1 PRHDT, CDR2 FYEKMQ (reference sequence). The CDR3: CASSPGLAGYNEQFF. The CDR3 DNA reads TGTGCCAGCAGCCCGGGACTAGCGGGCTACAATGAGCAGTTCTTC.

The V and J genes are TRBV14 and TRBJ2-1, with 11 bases fitting TRBD2. Looked up from germline, CDR1 is SGHDN and CDR2 is FVKESK. Losses at the gene ends were 2 bases for V and 4 bases for J; bases not matched to a gene: 4. The CDR3 loop spans 16 amino acids. In nucleotides, the CDR3 is TGTGCCAGCAGCCAAATAGCGGGAGGGTATTACAATGAGCAGTTCTTC. Translated: CASSQIAGGYYNEQFF.

A note on this clone: Other DNA sequences from this sample encode an identical CDR3 as well. This sequence joins TRBV5-1 and TRBJ2-7; 12 bases are shared with TRBD2. Germline V gene sequence: CDR1 SGHRS, CDR2 YFSETQ. The CDR3 length is 15 residues. The junction had 4 bases not matched to a gene; V was cut back by 4 bases and J by 2 bases. CDR3 in DNA: TGCGCCAGCAGCCCAGGACTAGCGGGAACCTACGAGCAGTACTTC. It encodes CASSPGLAGTYEQYF.

V gene TRBV4-1 combines with J gene TRBJ1-1; possible D gene TRBD1, 5 bases. The germline V and J ends were trimmed by 0 bases and 5 bases, with 16 bases remaining between them. Germline V gene lookup returns CDR1 MGHRA and CDR2 YSYEKL. The CDR3 covers 16 residues. This CDR3 reads CASSQEGLKVGTEAFF. DNA of the CDR3: TGCGCCAGCAGCCAAGAGGGGCTGAAAGTAGGGACTGAAGCTTTCTTT.

The J gene is TRBJ1-1, the V gene TRBV16, with a tentative D call TRBD1 (6 bases). V shed 0 bases and J shed 3 bases, with 11 bases lying between them. This CDR3 has 15 amino acids. Germline V lookup: CDR1 KGHSY, CDR2 FQNENV. CDR3 sequence: CASSQSIRGDTEAFF. DNA of the CDR3: TGTGCCAGCAGCCAATCGATCAGGGGTGACACTGAAGCTTTCTTT.

The genes are TRBV29-1 and TRBJ2-5, with D perhaps being TRBD1 or TRBD2 (6 bases each). This CDR3 has 15 residues. V shed 3 bases and J shed 5 bases, with 19 bases lying between them. Per germline, CDR1 SQVTM and CDR2 ANQGSEA. The CDR3 nucleotides read TGCAGCGTTGAGGGGGGCACCCACGATTGGGAGACCCAGTACTTC. This sequence encodes CSVEGGTHDWETQYF. The variable domain in full, completed from reference TRBV29-1 and TRBJ2-5, reads SAVISQKPSRDICQRGTSLTIQCQVDSQVTMMFWYRQQPGQSLTLIATANQGSEATYESGFVIDKFPISRPNLTFSTLTVSNMSPEDSSIYLCSVEGGTHDWETQYFGPGTRLLVL.

This chain links TRBV7-2 with TRBJ1-1; no clear D. Trimming stripped 4 bases from V and 0 bases from J, with 6 bases between. Germline V gene data show CDR1 as SGHTA and CDR2 as FQGNSA. There are 13 residues in the CDR3. CDR3 sequence: CASSSWLNTEAFF. The CDR3, as DNA: TGTGCCAGCAGCTCGTGGCTGAACACTGAAGCTTTCTTT.

J is TRBJ2-7 and V is TRBV27; D is unclear. The CDR3 loop spans 13 amino acids. Between the trimmed V and J ends, which lost 5 bases and 2 bases, there was a span of 10 bases. The germline gives CDR1 MNHEY, CDR2 SMNVEV (reference sequence). CDR3 nucleotides: TGTGCCAGCAGTATCCGAGTGGCCTACGAGCAGTACTTC. It specifies CASSIRVAYEQYF.

This clone was found once. This sequence joins TRBV9 and TRBJ2-3; 9 nucleotides agree with TRBD1. Losses at the gene ends were 2 bases for V and 4 bases for J; bases not matched to a gene: 5. This CDR3 is built from 15 residues. Germline V gene lookup returns CDR1 SGDLS and CDR2 YYNGEE. The chain's CDR3 is CASSVGTGWSDTQYF. The CDR3 nucleotides are TGTGCCAGCAGCGTCGGGACAGGGTGGTCAGATACGCAGTATTTT. Supplemented by reference TRBV9 and TRBJ2-3, the full variable domain reads DSGVTQTPKHLITATGQRVTLRCSPRSGDLSVYWYQQSLDQGLQFLIQYYNGEERAKGNILERFSAQQFPDLHSELNLSSLELGDSALYFCASSVGTGWSDTQYFGPGTRLTVL.

The chain couples TRBV6-5 to TRBJ2-1; D might be TRBD1 (6 bases). The CDR3 sequence is 12 residues long. V dropped 5 bases and J dropped 8 bases, with 10 bases sitting between them. Germline V gives CDR1 MNHEY, CDR2 SVGAGI. The CDR3 DNA follows: TGTGCCAGCAGTCAAGGGGGACATGAGCAGTTCTTC. This encodes CASSQGGHEQFF.

The chain recombines TRBV5-1 with TRBJ1-1, with D perhaps TRBD1 (5 bases). V was cut by 0 bases and J by 4 bases, with 10 bases left in between. The CDR3 runs to 14 residues. Germline values: CDR1 SGHRS, CDR2 YFSETQ. CDR3: CASSLGQLVTEAFF. The CDR3 DNA is TGCGCCAGCAGCTTGGGACAGCTAGTCACTGAAGCTTTCTTT. Full variable domain (rest looked up from reference TRBV5-1 and TRBJ1-1): KAGVTQTPRYLIKTRGQQVTLSCSPISGHRSVSWYQQTPGQGLQFLFEYFSETQRNKGNFPGRFSGRQFSNSRSEMNVSTLELGDSALYLCASSLGQLVTEAFFGQGTRLTVV.

This clone occurred once. V and J are TRBV11-2 and TRBJ2-7, with 10 positions matching TRBD2. The CDR3 totals 18 residues. Germline CDR1 SGHAT, CDR2 FQNNGV. V shed 2 bases, J shed 1 base, and the junction held 11 bases outside the gene matches. The CDR3 is CASSLRPPLAGESYEQYF. The DNA of the CDR3 is TGTGCCAGCAGCTTAAGACCCCCTCTAGCGGGAGAATCCTACGAGCAGTACTTC.

The V gene is TRBV9, the J gene TRBJ2-1, with 8 bases that match TRBD2. V was pared by 4 bases and J by 8 bases, with 8 bases of the junction left unmatched. The CDR3 length is 14 residues. Looked up from germline, CDR1 is SGDLS and CDR2 is YYNGEE. The CDR3 DNA reads TGTGCCAGCAGCCCCCTGCGGGGGGCACATGAGCAGTTCTTC. It encodes CASSPLRGAHEQFF.

This chain links TRBV5-1 with TRBJ2-1; D not resolved. V lost 0 bases, J lost 5 bases, and 3 bases lay in between. CDR3 length: 12 amino acids. The germline V gene has CDR1 SGHRS and CDR2 YFSETQ. The CDR3 protein is CASSLGDNEQFF. CDR3 DNA sequence: TGCGCCAGCAGCTTGGGGGACAATGAGCAGTTCTTC.

The chain employs TRBV15 and TRBJ1-2; D unresolved. V gave up 0 bases and J gave up 4 bases, with 12 bases separating them. This CDR3 region has 15 residues. Germline V gene data show CDR1 as LNHNV and CDR2 as YYDKDF (reference sequence). The CDR3 DNA sequence: TGTGCCACCAGCAGAGATGGAGGATTTGGCTATGGCTACACCTTC. Translated, it gives CATSRDGGFGYGYTF.

This chain connects TRBV29-1 to TRBJ2-3; possibly TRBD2 for D (5 bases). Deletions cut 3 bases from V and 5 bases from J, with 18 bases between. The CDR3 extends over 15 amino acids. The germline CDR1 and CDR2 sequences are SQVTM and ANQGSEA. The CDR3 DNA reads TGCAGCGTTGAGGGCGGGCTAGTTGTAAGAGATACGCAGTATTTT. Protein: CSVEGGLVVRDTQYF.

In this sample, this clone turned up once. It is likely a read error: a sequence one base away is far more abundant. This sample also contains other DNA sequences that code for the same CDR3. This chain joins TRBV7-8 and TRBJ2-7; possible D gene TRBD1, 5 bases. CDR1 and CDR2 from the germline V gene are SGHVS and FQNEAQ. V lost 1 base to trimming and J lost 0 bases, with 10 bases between them. The CDR3 runs to 15 residues. The CDR3 DNA sequence: TGTGCCAGCAGCTTAGAAGGGGCTAGCTCCTACGAGCAGTACTTC. This codes for CASSLEGASSYEQYF.

The gene calls are TRBV10-3 and TRBJ1-2; D might be TRBD1 (5 bases). Germline V gives CDR1 ENHRY, CDR2 SYGVKD. The CDR3 sequence is 13 residues long. Trimming stripped 11 bases from V and 8 bases from J, with 21 bases between. The CDR3 reads CAALVQGAFGYTF. DNA for the CDR3: TGTGCCGCGTTAGTTCAGGGTGCGTTCGGCTACACCTTC.

This clone has just one count. The rearrangement joins TRBV27 to TRBJ2-4, with D possibly being TRBD2 (5 bases). Germline lookup yields CDR1 MNHEY and CDR2 SMNVEV (reference sequence). The CDR3 has 22 residues. The V end lost 3 bases, the J end lost 0 bases, and 30 bases lay between the germline ends. The CDR3 DNA reads as TGTGCCAGCAGTTTGACGCGTCCCGGGTCGGGAACCACCGAGCCAGCCAAAAACATTCAGTACTTC. Its translation is CASSLTRPGSGTTEPAKNIQYF.

This chain connects TRBV28 to TRBJ1-5; the D is unclear. The CDR3 totals 15 residues. Germline-derived CDR1 and CDR2 are MDHEN and SYDVKM. V was cut by 3 bases and J by 5 bases, with 14 bases left in between. CDR3 coding DNA: TGTGCCAGCAGTTTGACCGTCTCGGCGGATCAGCCCCAGCATTTT. This sequence encodes CASSLTVSADQPQHF.

This chain joins TRBV19 and TRBJ2-7; TRBD2 might be the D (6 bases). Per germline, CDR1 LNHDA and CDR2 SQIVND (reference sequence). This CDR3 comprises 15 residues. Trimming left V 1 base short and J 3 bases short, with 13 bases between. The CDR3 DNA is TGTGCCAGTAGTATAGTCGGGGGAGCAGACTACGAGCAGTACTTC. Translating it yields CASSIVGGADYEQYF. Based on the CDR3 plus reference TRBV19 and TRBJ2-7, the full variable domain is DGGITQSPKYLFRKEGQNVTLSCEQNLNHDAMYWYRQDPGQGLRLIYYSQIVNDFQKGDIAEGYSVSREKKESFPLTVTSAQKNPTAFYLCASSIVGGADYEQYFGPGTRLTVT.

Note on this clone: Other nucleotide sequences in the sample specify the same CDR3. The rearrangement joins TRBV5-1 to TRBJ2-7; 9 bases are a match to TRBD2. Germline CDR1 is SGHRS and CDR2 is YFSETQ. J gave up 2 bases and V 0 bases, and 3 bases lay outside the gene matches. The CDR3 length is 15 residues. CDR3 in DNA: TGCGCCAGCAGCTTGGGCCTAGCGGGACCCTACGAGCAGTACTTC. This codes for CASSLGLAGPYEQYF. Full variable domain (rest looked up from reference TRBV5-1 and TRBJ2-7): KAGVTQTPRYLIKTRGQQVTLSCSPISGHRSVSWYQQTPGQGLQFLFEYFSETQRNKGNFPGRFSGRQFSNSRSEMNVSTLELGDSALYLCASSLGLAGPYEQYFGPGTRLTVT.

The chain links TRBV7-7 to TRBJ2-3; the match to TRBD2 covers 8 bases. J lost 5 bases, V lost 5 bases, and 3 bases had no gene match. This CDR3 has 13 amino acids. The germline V gene has CDR1 SSHAT and CDR2 FNYEAQ (reference sequence). CDR3 in amino acids: CASSQRELDTQYF. Written as DNA, the CDR3 is TGTGCCAGCAGCCAGCGGGAGTTAGATACGCAGTATTTT.

The V and J genes are TRBV11-3 and TRBJ2-2, with D maybe TRBD2 (6 bases). The germline gives CDR1 SGHNT, CDR2 YENEEA. V dropped 4 bases and J dropped 2 bases, with 17 bases sitting between them. This CDR3 comprises 17 residues. The CDR3 DNA follows: TGTGCCAGCAGCTCATCCCCGGGACTTCGCAACACCGGGGAGCTGTTTTTT. Translated, it gives CASSSSPGLRNTGELFF.

As concerns this clone: Different DNA sequences within this sample yield the same CDR3. The J gene is TRBJ2-7, the V gene TRBV19; unclear D gene. The CDR3 is 13 amino acids. Trimming pared 6 bases from V and 2 bases from J, leaving 11 bases between. The germline V gene has CDR1 LNHDA and CDR2 SQIVND (reference sequence). DNA for the CDR3: TGTGCCAGTAGCATTAGAGAAACCTACGAGCAGTACTTC. Residues: CASSIRETYEQYF.

The chain carries TRBV11-3 and TRBJ2-2, with a tentative D call TRBD2 (5 bases). From germline, CDR1 is SGHNT and CDR2 YENEEA. V was clipped by 4 bases and J by 7 bases, with 13 bases between them. The CDR3 has 14 residues. The CDR3 is CASSSSPGIGELFF. The CDR3 bases are TGTGCCAGCAGCTCCTCACCCGGGATCGGGGAGCTGTTTTTT.

V gene TRBV5-4 combines with J gene TRBJ2-5; no clear D gene. Trimming removed 7 bases at V and 1 base at J, with 11 bases between. Germline assignment: CDR1 SGHNT and CDR2 YYREEE (reference sequence). The CDR3 is made up of 13 amino acids. CDR3 loop: CASFRVGQETQYF. The CDR3 coding sequence is TGTGCCAGCTTTAGGGTGGGCCAAGAGACCCAGTACTTC.